The clone carrying this TCR beta chain was seen once. Its specificity is unknown. Other DNA sequences within the sample encode an identical CDR3. The entry originates in a study of shared clonotypes between healthy human individuals. Regarding the study as a whole: Of the naive CD4 clonotypes, roughly 5% were shared across a handful of donors.

CDR1 and CDR2 (germline): MGHDK, SYGVNS. The CDR3 is 14 amino acids. Trimming pared 1 base from V and 3 bases from J, leaving 7 bases between. The naive CD8 population came from CD45RO-negative cells selected for CCR7, without terminally differentiated effector memory CD45RA+ cells. Healthy adults negative for HIV, lacking recent acute infections or vaccinations, served as donors. The method was immunoSEQ multiplex PCR; TCRdb's version includes in-frame clones alone and lacks a portion of them. This table holds about 2.1 million clones, more than 85% found once. Sequenced input: naive CD8+ T cells from PBMCs. The chain links TRBV25-1 to TRBJ1-5; D is ambiguous. The source of this sequence is a young man in good health. Some clones in this sample may be carry-over from other donors' samples. The CDR3 here is CASSESGYNQPQHF. CDR3 DNA sequence: TGTGCCAGCAGTGAATCTGGATACAATCAGCCCCAGCATTTT.